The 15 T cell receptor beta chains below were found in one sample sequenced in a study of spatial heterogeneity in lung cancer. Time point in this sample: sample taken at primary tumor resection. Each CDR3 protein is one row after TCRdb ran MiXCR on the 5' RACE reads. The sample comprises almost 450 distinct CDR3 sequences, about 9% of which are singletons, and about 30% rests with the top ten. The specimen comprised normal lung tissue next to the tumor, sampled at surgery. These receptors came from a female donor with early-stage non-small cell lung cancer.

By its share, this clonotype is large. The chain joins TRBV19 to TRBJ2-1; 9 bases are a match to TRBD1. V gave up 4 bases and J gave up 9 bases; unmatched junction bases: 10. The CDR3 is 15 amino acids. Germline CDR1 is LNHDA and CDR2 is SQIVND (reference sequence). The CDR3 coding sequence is TGTGCCAGTAGTAGACCCGGGACAGGGTGGCGTGAGCAGTTCTTC. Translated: CASSRPGTGWREQFF.

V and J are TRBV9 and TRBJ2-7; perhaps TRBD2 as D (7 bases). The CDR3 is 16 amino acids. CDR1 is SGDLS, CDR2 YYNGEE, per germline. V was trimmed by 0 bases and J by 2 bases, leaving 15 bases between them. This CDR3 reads CASSVDGGADAYEQYF. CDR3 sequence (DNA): TGTGCCAGCAGCGTAGATGGGGGGGCCGACGCCTACGAGCAGTACTTC.

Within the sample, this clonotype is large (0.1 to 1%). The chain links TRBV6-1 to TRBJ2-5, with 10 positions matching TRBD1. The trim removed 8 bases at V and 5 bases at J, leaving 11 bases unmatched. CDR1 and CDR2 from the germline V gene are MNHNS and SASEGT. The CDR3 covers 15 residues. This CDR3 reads CASCRTGGLGETQYF. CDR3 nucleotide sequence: TGTGCCAGCTGCCGGACAGGGGGATTGGGGGAGACCCAGTACTTC.

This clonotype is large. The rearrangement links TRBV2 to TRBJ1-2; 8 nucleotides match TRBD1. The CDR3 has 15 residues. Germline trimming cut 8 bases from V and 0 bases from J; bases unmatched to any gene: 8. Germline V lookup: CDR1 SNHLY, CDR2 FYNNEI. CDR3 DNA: TGTGCCAGCCTGACAGGGGACGGGGCTAACTATGGCTACACCTTC. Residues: CASLTGDGANYGYTF. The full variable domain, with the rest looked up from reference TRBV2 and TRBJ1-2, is EPEVTQTPSHQVTQMGQEVILRCVPISNHLYFYWYRQILGQKVEFLVSFYNNEISEKSEIFDDQFSVERPDGSNFTLKIRSTKLEDSAMYFCASLTGDGANYGYTFGSGTRLTVV.

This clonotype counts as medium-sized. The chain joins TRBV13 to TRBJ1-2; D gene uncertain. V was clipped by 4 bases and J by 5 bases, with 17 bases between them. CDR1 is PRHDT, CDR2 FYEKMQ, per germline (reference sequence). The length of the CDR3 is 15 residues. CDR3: CASSSSRAPEYGYTF. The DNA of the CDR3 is TGTGCCAGCAGCTCGTCCCGGGCCCCAGAGTATGGCTACACCTTC.

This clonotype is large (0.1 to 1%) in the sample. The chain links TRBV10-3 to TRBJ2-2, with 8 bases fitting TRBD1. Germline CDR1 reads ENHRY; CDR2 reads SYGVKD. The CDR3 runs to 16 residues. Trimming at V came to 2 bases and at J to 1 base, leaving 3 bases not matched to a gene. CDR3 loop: CAISEAGTGNTGELFF. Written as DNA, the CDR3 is TGTGCCATCAGTGAGGCCGGGACAGGGAACACCGGGGAGCTGTTTTTT.

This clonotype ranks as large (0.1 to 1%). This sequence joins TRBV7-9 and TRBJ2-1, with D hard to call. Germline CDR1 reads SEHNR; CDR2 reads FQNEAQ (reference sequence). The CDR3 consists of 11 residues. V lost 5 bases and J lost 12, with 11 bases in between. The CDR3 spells CASSLTPGQFF. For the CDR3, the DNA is TGTGCCAGCAGCCTCACTCCGGGGCAGTTCTTC. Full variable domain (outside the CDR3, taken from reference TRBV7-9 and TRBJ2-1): DTGVSQNPRHKITKRGQNVTFRCDPISEHNRLYWYRQTLGQGPEFLTYFQNEAQLEKSRLLSDRFSAERPKGSFSTLEIQRTEQGDSAMYLCASSLTPGQFFGPGTRLTVL.

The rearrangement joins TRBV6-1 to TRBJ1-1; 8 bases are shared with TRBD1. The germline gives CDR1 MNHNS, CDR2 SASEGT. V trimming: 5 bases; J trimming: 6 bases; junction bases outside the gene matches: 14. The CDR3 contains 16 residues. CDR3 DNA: TGTGCCAGCAGTTACTGGACAGGGACGGATCGCGCTGAAGCTTTCTTT. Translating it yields CASSYWTGTDRAEAFF.

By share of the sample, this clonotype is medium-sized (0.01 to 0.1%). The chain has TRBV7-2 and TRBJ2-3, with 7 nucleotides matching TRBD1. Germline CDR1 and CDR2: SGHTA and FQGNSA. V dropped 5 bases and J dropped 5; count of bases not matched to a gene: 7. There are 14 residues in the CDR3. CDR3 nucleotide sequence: TGTGCCAGCAGCCCGCAAACAGGGGTAGATACGCAGTATTTT. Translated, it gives CASSPQTGVDTQYF.

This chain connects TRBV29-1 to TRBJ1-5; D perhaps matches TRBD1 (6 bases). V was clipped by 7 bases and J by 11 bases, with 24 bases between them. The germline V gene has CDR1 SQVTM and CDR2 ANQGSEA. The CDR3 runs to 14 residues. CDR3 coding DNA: TGCAGCGCCATCAAGGAGGGGGACTCTAAGGCCCAGCATTTT. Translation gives CSAIKEGDSKAQHF.

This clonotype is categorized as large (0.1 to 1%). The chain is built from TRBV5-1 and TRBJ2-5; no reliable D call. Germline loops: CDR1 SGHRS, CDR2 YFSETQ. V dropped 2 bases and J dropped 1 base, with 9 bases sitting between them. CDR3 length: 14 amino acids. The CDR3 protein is CASSFAFTQETQYF. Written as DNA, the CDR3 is TGCGCCAGCAGCTTCGCTTTCACCCAAGAGACCCAGTACTTC.

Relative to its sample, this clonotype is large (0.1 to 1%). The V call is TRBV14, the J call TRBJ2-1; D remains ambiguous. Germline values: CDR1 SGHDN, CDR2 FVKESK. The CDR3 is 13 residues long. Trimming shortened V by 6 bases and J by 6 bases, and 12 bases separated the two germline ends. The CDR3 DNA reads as TGTGCCAGCAGTCCCCACCCGGTCAATGAGCAGTTCTTC. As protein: CASSPHPVNEQFF. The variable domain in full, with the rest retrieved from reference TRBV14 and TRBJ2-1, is EAGVTQFPSHSVIEKGQTVTLRCDPISGHDNLYWYRRVMGKEIKFLLHFVKESKQDESGMPNNRFLAERTGGTYSTLKVQPAELEDSGVYFCASSPHPVNEQFFGPGTRLTVL.

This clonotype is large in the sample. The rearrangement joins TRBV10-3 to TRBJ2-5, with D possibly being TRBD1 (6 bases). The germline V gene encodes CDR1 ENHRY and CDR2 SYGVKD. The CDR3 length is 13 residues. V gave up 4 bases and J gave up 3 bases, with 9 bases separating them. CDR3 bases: TGTGCCATCAGTGCTAGGACAGAAGAGACCCAGTACTTC. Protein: CAISARTEETQYF.

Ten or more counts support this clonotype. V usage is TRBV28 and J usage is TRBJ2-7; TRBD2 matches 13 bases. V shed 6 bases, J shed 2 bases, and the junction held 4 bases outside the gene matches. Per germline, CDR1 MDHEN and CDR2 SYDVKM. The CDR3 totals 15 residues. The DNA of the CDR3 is TGTGCCAGCAGAGTAACTAGCGGGAGGGCCTACGAGCAGTACTTC. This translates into CASRVTSGRAYEQYF.

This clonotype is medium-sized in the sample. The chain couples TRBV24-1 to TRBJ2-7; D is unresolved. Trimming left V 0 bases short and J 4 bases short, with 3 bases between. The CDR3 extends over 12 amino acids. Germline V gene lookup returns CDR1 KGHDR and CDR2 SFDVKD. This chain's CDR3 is CATSDLTYEQYF. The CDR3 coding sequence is TGTGCCACCAGTGATTTGACTTACGAGCAGTACTTC.